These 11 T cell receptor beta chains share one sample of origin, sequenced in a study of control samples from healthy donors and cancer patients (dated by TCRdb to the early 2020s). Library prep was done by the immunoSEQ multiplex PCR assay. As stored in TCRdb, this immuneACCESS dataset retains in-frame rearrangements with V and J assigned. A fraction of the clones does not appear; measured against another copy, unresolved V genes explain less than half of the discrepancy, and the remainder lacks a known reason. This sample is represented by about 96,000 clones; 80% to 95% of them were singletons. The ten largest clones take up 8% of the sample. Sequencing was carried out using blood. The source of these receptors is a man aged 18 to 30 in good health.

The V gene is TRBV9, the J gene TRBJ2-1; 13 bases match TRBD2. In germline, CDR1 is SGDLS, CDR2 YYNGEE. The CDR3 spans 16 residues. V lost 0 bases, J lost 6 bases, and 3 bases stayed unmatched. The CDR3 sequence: CASSVGTSGGLNEQFF. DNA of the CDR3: TGTGCCAGCAGCGTAGGGACTAGCGGGGGTCTCAATGAGCAGTTCTTC.

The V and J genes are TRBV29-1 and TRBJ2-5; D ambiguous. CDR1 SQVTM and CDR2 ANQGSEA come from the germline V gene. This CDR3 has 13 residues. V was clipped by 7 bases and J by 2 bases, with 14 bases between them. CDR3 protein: CSEGWGGQETQYF. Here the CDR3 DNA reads TGCAGCGAAGGATGGGGTGGGCAAGAGACCCAGTACTTC.

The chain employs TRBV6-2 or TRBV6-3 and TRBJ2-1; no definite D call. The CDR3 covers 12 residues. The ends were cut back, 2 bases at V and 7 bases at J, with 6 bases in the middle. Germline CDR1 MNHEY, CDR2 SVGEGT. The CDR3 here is CASSYLRNEQFF. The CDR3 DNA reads TGTGCCAGCAGTTACCTAAGAAATGAGCAGTTCTTC.

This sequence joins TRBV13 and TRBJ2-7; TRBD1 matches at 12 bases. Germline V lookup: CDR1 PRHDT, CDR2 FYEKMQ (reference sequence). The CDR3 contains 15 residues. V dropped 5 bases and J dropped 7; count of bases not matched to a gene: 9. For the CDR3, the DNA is TGTGCCAGCAGCCCGGGGACAGGGGGCCCGAGGGAGCAGTACTTC. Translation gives CASSPGTGGPREQYF. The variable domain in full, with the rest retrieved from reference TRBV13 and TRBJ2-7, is AAGVIQSPRHLIKEKRETATLKCYPIPRHDTVYWYQQGPGQDPQFLISFYEKMQSDKGSIPDRFSAQQFSDYHSELNMSSLELGDSALYFCASSPGTGGPREQYFGPGTRLTVT.

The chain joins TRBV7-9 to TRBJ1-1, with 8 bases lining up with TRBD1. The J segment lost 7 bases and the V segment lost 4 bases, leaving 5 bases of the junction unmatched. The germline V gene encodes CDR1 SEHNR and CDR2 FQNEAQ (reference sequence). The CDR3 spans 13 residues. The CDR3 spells CASSSDRENEAFF. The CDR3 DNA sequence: TGTGCCAGCAGCTCGGACAGGGAGAATGAAGCTTTCTTT.

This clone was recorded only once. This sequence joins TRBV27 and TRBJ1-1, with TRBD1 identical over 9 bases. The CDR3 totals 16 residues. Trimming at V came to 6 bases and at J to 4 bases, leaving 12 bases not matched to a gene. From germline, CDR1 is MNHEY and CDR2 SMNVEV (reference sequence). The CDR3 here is CASRRDRAPLGTEAFF. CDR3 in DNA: TGTGCCAGCAGACGGGACAGGGCGCCCCTCGGCACTGAAGCTTTCTTT.

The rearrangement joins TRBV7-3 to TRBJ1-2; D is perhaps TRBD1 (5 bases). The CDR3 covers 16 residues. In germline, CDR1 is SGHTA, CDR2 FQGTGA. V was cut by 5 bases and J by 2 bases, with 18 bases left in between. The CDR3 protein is CASSPNPGMANYGYTF. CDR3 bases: TGTGCCAGCAGCCCGAACCCAGGGATGGCCAACTATGGCTACACCTTC.

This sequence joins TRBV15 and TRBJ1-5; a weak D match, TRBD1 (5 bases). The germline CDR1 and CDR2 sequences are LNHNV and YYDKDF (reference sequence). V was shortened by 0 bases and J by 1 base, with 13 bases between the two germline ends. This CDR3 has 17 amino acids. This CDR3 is CATSRDHGQGSNQPQHF. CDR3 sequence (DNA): TGTGCCACCAGCAGAGATCACGGGCAGGGAAGCAATCAGCCCCAGCATTTT.

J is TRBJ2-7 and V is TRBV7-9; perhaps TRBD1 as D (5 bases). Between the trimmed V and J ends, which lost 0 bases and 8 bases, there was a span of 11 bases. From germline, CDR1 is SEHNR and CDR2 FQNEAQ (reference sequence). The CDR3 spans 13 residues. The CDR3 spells CASSLAGELKQYF. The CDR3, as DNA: TGTGCCAGCAGCTTAGCAGGGGAATTGAAGCAGTACTTC.

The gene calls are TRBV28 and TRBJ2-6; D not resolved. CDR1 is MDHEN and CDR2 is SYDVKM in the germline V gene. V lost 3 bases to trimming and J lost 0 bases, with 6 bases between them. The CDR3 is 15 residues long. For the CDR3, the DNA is TGTGCCAGCAGTTTTGTGGGCTCTGGGGCCAACGTCCTGACTTTC. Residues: CASSFVGSGANVLTF.

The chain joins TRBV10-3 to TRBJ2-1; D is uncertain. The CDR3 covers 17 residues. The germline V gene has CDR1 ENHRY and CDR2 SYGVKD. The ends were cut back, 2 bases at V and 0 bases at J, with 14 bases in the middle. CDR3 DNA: TGTGCCATCAGTGAGCCTTTTTCGGCCAGCTCCTACAATGAGCAGTTCTTC. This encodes CAISEPFSASSYNEQFF.